The present T cell receptor (beta chain) was sequenced within a study of T-cell memory formation after mild COVID-19. Study results and limitations: CD4/CD8 balance held among clones contracting day 15 to 85, and later expanders leaned CD4+.

TCR alpha and TCR beta cDNA libraries with sample barcodes and UMIs came from 5'RACE using constant-segment primers. TCRdb re-called the 5' RACE reads through MiXCR, storing one row per CDR3 protein. Here the sample spans 120,000 to 150,000 distinct CDR3 sequences, 5.5% to 7% being singletons. A few counts support this clonotype. Its matching antigen is unknown. Sequencing was performed on PBMCs or a T cell subset sorted from them (not recorded which). This receptor was identified in an adult woman who had mild COVID-19 (a few samples of this study predate the infection). Cell type and time point are not known.

This chain's CDR3 is CASLGAHFSGANVLTF. The CDR3 DNA reads as TGTGCCAGCTTAGGGGCTCACTTCTCTGGGGCCAACGTCCTGACTTTC. The chain recombines TRBV6-5 with TRBJ2-6, with D maybe TRBD1 (5 bases). V shed 8 bases and J shed 0 bases, with 14 bases lying between them. Germline assignment: CDR1 MNHEY and CDR2 SVGAGI. CDR3 length equals 16 residues.